The clone carrying this TCR beta chain was seen at least ten times. Its target is unknown. The data derive from a study of early T cells in non-severe SARS-CoV-2 infection. Whole-study findings and limits: Anti-spike CD8 specificities were favored by VDJdb matching, whose results missed private and CD4 specificities.

The V end was cut by 3 bases, the J end by 2 bases, with 10 bases between. The CDR3 sequence is 14 residues long. Unique molecular identifiers were added to individual cDNA molecules. MiXCR, run by TCRdb on the 5' RACE reads, gives a single entry per CDR3 protein. The sample holds more than 65,000 distinct CDR3 sequences; about an eighth are singletons and the top ten take about 1.3%. The rearrangement uses TRBV12-3 or TRBV12-4 and TRBJ2-5; D not resolved. The clonotype was recovered from an adult who was a healthcare worker with PCR-confirmed SARS-CoV-2 infection or an uninfected control (not recorded which). The sample comprised whole blood. The chain's CDR3 is CASSLRRQQETQYF. CDR3 nucleotides: TGTGCCAGCAGTTTGAGACGCCAGCAAGAGACCCAGTACTTC.